A selection of T cell receptor beta chains follows, all from one sample in a study of blood T cell repertoires in COVID-19. Sequenced by immunoSEQ multiplex PCR; TCRdb stores in-frame clones only, minus some. The sample lists tens of thousands of clones; more than 80% were seen once. Specimen: PBMCs or T cells enriched from blood (not recorded which). These receptors were obtained from a woman aged 40 to 50 with acute COVID-19. Each CDR3 is given with its conserved first and last residue. D genes are given only for firm matches. Expanded clones get a size class; other rows say once, few or many, or leave the size out.

>TRBD2|.|TRBJ2-5|TRBV28
TGTGCCAGCAGTCTCAACCCCCGACTAGCCCAAGAGACCCAGTACTTC
CASSLNPRLAQETQYF
>.|once|TRBJ1-4|TRBV3-1/TRBV3-2
TGTGCCAGCAGCCTAGGACTTATGACTGAAAAACTGTTTTTT
CASSLGLMTEKLFF
>TRBD2|few|TRBJ2-5|TRBV19
TGTGCCAGTAGTTCCGGGACTAGGGAGGAGACCCAGTACTTC
CASSSGTREETQYF
>TRBD1|.|TRBJ2-5|TRBV28
TGTGCCAGCAGTTTATACCTAAACAGGGGTGAGACCCAGTACTTC
CASSLYLNRGETQYF
>TRBD1|.|TRBJ1-2|TRBV15
TGTGCCACCAGCAGAGATACAGGGGTTTTGAATGGCTACACCTTC
CATSRDTGVLNGYTF
>.|.|TRBJ2-1|TRBV28
TGTGCCAGCAGTTTAAGGCAGGACAATGAGCAGTTCTTC
CASSLRQDNEQFF
>.|.|TRBJ2-2|TRBV23-1
TGCGCCAGCAGTCCAAAGAACACCGGGGAGCTGTTTTTT
CASSPKNTGELFF
>.|.|TRBJ2-5|TRBV19
TGTGCCAGTAGTATTGGGGGAGGACAAGAGACCCAGTACTTC
CASSIGGGQETQYF
>.|.|TRBJ1-4|TRBV6-6
TGTGCCAGCAGCCCGGGAACCGCTAATGAAAAACTGTTTTTT
CASSPGTANEKLFF
>TRBD1|.|TRBJ1-1|TRBV19
TGTGCCAGTACCTATAAAGGGGGCGCGGGTGACACTGAAGCTTTCTTT
CASTYKGGAGDTEAFF
>TRBD2|.|TRBJ2-1|TRBV5-4
TGTGCCAGCAGCACGGGCCGGGGGGTGGCCTACAATGAGCAGTTCTTC
CASSTGRGVAYNEQFF
>TRBD1|.|TRBJ2-5|TRBV11-3
TGTGCCAGCAGCCCGGGACAGGGGGGGGAGACCCAGTACTTC
CASSPGQGGETQYF
>.|.|TRBJ1-2|TRBV4-2
TGTGCCAGCAGCCAAGACGGGATGAAAAGGGACTATGGCTACACCTTC
CASSQDGMKRDYGYTF
>TRBD2|.|TRBJ2-3|TRBV5-1
TGCGCCAGCAGCGGGACTAGCGTATCGACAGATACGCAGTATTTT
CASSGTSVSTDTQYF
>TRBD1|.|TRBJ2-7|TRBV5-6
TGTGCCAGCAGCTTCCCGGGACAGCCCTACGAGCAGTACTTC
CASSFPGQPYEQYF
>.|.|TRBJ2-5|TRBV5-1
TGCGCCAGCAGCTTTGGAGACCACCAAGAGACCCAGTACTTC
CASSFGDHQETQYF
>.|.|TRBJ1-3|TRBV11-2
TGTGCCAGCAGCTTAGGGGGGGTAGCTGGAAACACCATATATTTT
CASSLGGVAGNTIYF
>.|.|TRBJ2-7|TRBV27
TGTGCCAGCAGTTTATCAACCGGGAACGAGCAGTACTTC
CASSLSTGNEQYF
>.|.|TRBJ1-3|TRBV5-1
TGCGCCAGCAGCCGAGGCGGGGAGGGAAACACCATATATTTT
CASSRGGEGNTIYF
>.|few|TRBJ1-6|TRBV4-1
TGCGCCAGCAGCCAAGAGCCCCGGGCAGGGGCTAAGGGTTCACCCCTCCACTTT
CASSQEPRAGAKGSPLHF
>.|few|TRBJ1-1|TRBV5-6
TGTGCCAGCAGCTTGGCAGGGGTCGCTGAAGCTTTCTTT
CASSLAGVAEAFF
>.|.|TRBJ2-7|TRBV20-1
TGCAGTGCCCTCACTAGCTACGAGCAGTACTTC
CSALTSYEQYF
>.|.|TRBJ2-3|TRBV24-1
TGTGCCACCAGTGATGCGGGGGCCTATACGCAGTATTTT
CATSDAGAYTQYF
>.|.|TRBJ1-4|TRBV27
TGTGCCAGCAAGCTAGGATCGGCAACTAATGAAAAACTGTTTTTT
CASKLGSATNEKLFF
>TRBD1|once|TRBJ1-5|TRBV2
TGTGCCAGCTTGGGACAGGGGAGCAATCAGCCCCAGCATTTT
CASLGQGSNQPQHF
>.|.|TRBJ2-1|TRBV3-1/TRBV3-2
TGTGCCAGCAGCCTCGGTGCTCCCTACAATGAGCAGTTCTTC
CASSLGAPYNEQFF
>TRBD1|.|TRBJ1-4|TRBV7-8
TGTGCCAGCAGCCTCGACAGGGGGCGTGAAAAACTGTTTTTT
CASSLDRGREKLFF
>.|.|TRBJ2-1|TRBV11-2
TGTGCCAGCAGCCCCCTGCTAGGGGGGGGCTTCAATGAGCAGTTCTTC
CASSPLLGGGFNEQFF
>.|.|TRBJ1-2|TRBV2
TGTGCCAGCAGAGGGGAAGACTATGGCTACACCTTC
CASRGEDYGYTF
>.|.|TRBJ1-3|TRBV5-1
TGCGCCAGCAGCTTGGAGGGCGGACACCCGAGCTCTGGAAACACCATATATTTT
CASSLEGGHPSSGNTIYF
>.|.|TRBJ1-6|TRBV5-1
TGCGCCAGCAGCTCGGGGACGGGGGGAGCGAGTAATTCACCCCTCCACTTT
CASSSGTGGASNSPLHF
>TRBD1|.|TRBJ2-5|TRBV28
TGTGCCAGCAGTTTTGGGAGCTCGACAGGGGGTCGAGAGACCCAGTACTTC
CASSFGSSTGGRETQYF
>.|.|TRBJ1-1|TRBV18
TGTGCCAGCTCACACCGCCGGGGGAACACTGAAGCTTTCTTT
CASSHRRGNTEAFF
>TRBD1|.|TRBJ1-2|TRBV6-5
TGTGCCAGCAGTTTAACAGGGGGTCCTTCCTATGGCTACACCTTC
CASSLTGGPSYGYTF
>.|once|TRBJ1-1|TRBV28
TGTGCCAGCAGAAACCCAGGGGCGCAGACTGAAGCTTTCTTT
CASRNPGAQTEAFF